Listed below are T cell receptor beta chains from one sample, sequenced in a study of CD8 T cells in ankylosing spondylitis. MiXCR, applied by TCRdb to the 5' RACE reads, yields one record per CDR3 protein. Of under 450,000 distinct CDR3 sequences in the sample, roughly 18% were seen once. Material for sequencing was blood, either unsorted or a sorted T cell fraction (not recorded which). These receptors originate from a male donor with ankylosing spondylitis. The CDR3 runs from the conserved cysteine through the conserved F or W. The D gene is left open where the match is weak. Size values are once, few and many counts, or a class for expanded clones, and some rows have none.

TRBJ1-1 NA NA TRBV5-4 TGTGCCAGCAGCCCGCGCGGGAGGGGGTTGAACACTGAAGCTTTCTTT CASSPRGRGLNTEAFF
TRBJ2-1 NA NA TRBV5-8 TGTGCCAGCAGCTTAGGGACCCTCCCCTACAATGAGCAGTTCTTC CASSLGTLPYNEQFF
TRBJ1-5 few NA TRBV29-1 TGCAGCGTTGATATACGGTCGGGTAATAGCAATCAGCCCCAGCATTTT CSVDIRSGNSNQPQHF
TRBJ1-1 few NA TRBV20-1 TGCAGTGCTAGCCGTGGGCAGCTGAACACTGAAGCTTTCTTT CSASRGQLNTEAFF
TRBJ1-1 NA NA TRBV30 TGTGCCTGGAGTGTGGGCGGACGGAACACTGAAGCTTTCTTT CAWSVGGRNTEAFF
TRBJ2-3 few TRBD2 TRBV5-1 TGCGCCAGCAGCTTGGCCTCGCGGGGGGCCCCCACAGATACGCAGTATTTT CASSLASRGAPTDTQYF
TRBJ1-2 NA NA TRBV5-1 TGCGCCAGCAGCTTGAGGCAGGGCGAGGACTATGGCTACACCTTC CASSLRQGEDYGYTF
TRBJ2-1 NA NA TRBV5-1 TGCGCCAGCAGGTTATCCCCCACGTACAATGAGCAGTTCTTC CASRLSPTYNEQFF
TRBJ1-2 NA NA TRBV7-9 TGTGCCAGCACCGTAGGGGTTGGTACTGACTATGGCTACACCTTC CASTVGVGTDYGYTF
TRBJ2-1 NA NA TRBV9 TGTGCCAGCAGCTTAGACAGGTACCCCTACAATGAGCAGTTCTTC CASSLDRYPYNEQFF
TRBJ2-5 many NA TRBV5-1 TGCGCCAGCAGGCAGGGTCCCCCCCAAGAGACCCAGTACTTC CASRQGPPQETQYF
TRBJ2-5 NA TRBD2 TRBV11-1 TGTGCCAGCAGCCGGACTAGCGGATACCGAGAGACCCAGTACTTC CASSRTSGYRETQYF
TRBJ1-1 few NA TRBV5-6 TGTGCCAGCAGCAAACCAGGGACCAAGAACACTGAAGCTTTCTTT CASSKPGTKNTEAFF
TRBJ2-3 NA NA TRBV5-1 TGCGTTTCAAGGGGCGCTAGCGCCGCCACAGATACGCAGTATTTT CVSRGASAATDTQYF
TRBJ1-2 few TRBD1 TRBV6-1 TGTGCCAGCAGGGGCCCGGGACAGAAAAATGGCTACACCTTC CASRGPGQKNGYTF
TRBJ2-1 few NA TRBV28 TGTGCCAGCAGTGCCCTACAGGGTCCTAGCTCCTACAATGAGCAGTTCTTC CASSALQGPSSYNEQFF
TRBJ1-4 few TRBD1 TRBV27 TGTGCCAGCGGAAGGACAGGGGGCGGTGAAAAACTGTTTTTT CASGRTGGGEKLFF
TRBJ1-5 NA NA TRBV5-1 TGCGCCAGCAGCCGCGCCGTCGGGGTTCAGCCCCAGCATTTT CASSRAVGVQPQHF
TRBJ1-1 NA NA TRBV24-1 TGTGCCACCAGTGACCCGGGACGGTTTGAAGCTTTCTTT CATSDPGRFEAFF
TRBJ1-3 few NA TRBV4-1 TGCGCCAGCAGCCAAGAGCCCAGCGCTCTCTCTGGAAACACCATATATTTT CASSQEPSALSGNTIYF
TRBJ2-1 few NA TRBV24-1 TGTGCCACCAGGAGTATCGGGAGTCGGTCCTACAATGAGCAGTTCTTC CATRSIGSRSYNEQFF
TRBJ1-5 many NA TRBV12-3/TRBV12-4 TGTGCCAGCAGTACGACGGGGTTCACTAGCGGCGGTCAGCCCCAGCATTTT CASSTTGFTSGGQPQHF
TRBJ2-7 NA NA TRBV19 TGTGCCAGTAGTATTGGGGGGAGCAACTACGAGCAGTACTTC CASSIGGSNYEQYF
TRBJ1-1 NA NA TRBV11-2 TGTGCCAGCAGCTCAGCCGGGACATCGGCGGAACGTGGGGAATTT CASSSAGTSAERGEF
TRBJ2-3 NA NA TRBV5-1 TGCGCCAGCAGCTCAGGGGACAACACAGATACGCAGTATTTT CASSSGDNTDTQYF
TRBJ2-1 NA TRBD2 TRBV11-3 TGTGCCAGCAGCTTAGGGACTAGCGGGATTCACAATGAGCAGTTCTTC CASSLGTSGIHNEQFF
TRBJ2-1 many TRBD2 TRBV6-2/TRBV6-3 TGTGCCAGCAAGCAGAGCGGGAGGAACAATGAGCAGTTCTTC CASKQSGRNNEQFF
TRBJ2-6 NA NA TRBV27 TGTGCCAGCAGCCAAACTGCGAGGTCTGGGGCCAACGTCCTGACTTTC CASSQTARSGANVLTF
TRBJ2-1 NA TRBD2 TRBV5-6 TGTGCCAGCAGCGACACCCCACTGGGGGGGAATGAGCAGTTCTTC CASSDTPLGGNEQFF
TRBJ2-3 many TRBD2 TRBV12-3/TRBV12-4 TGTGCCAGCAGTCTTAATAGCGGGGGGGCCCGAGATACGCAGTATTTT CASSLNSGGARDTQYF
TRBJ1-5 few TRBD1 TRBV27 TGTGCCAGCAGTAGGGACAGGGGGCTCAATCAGCCCCAGCATTTT CASSRDRGLNQPQHF
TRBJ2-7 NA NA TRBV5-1 TGCGCCAGCCGCGATGCAGGGCCAGGGTACGAGCAGTACTTC CASRDAGPGYEQYF
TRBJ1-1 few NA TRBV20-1 TGCAGTGCTCCGGGACGGCAGAACACTGAAGCTTTCTTT CSAPGRQNTEAFF
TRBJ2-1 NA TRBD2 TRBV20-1 TGCAGTGCGTGGACTAGCGGCGACAATGAGCAGTTCTTC CSAWTSGDNEQFF
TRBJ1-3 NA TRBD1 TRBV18 TGTGCCAGCTCACCTCCGGACAGGGCCGTTCCTGGAAACACCATATATTTT CASSPPDRAVPGNTIYF
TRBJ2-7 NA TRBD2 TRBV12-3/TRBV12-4 TGTGCCAGCAGTTTAGAATATAGCGCGGGGGGCCGTCTTGACGAGCAGTACTTC CASSLEYSAGGRLDEQYF
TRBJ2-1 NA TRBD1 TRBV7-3 TGTGCCAGCAGCCTACAGGGGCCGAGAACCCAAAATGAGCAGTTCTTC CASSLQGPRTQNEQFF
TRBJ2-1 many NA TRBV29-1 TGCAGCGTTGTCGGGGGAGAAAGCTCCTACAATGAGCAGTTCTTC CSVVGGESSYNEQFF
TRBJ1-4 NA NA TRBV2 TGTGCCAGCACTCGAAAGGCAGGGGCGACTAATGAAAAACTGTTTTTT CASTRKAGATNEKLFF
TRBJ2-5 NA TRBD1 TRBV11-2 TGTGCCAGCAGCTCAAATTTTGGGACAGGGGAAGAGACCCAGTACTTC CASSSNFGTGEETQYF
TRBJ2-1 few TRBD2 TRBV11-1 TGTGCCAGCAGCTTAGCGACAGGACTAGCGGGAGCCCGGTTCTACAATGAGCAGTTCTTC CASSLATGLAGARFYNEQFF
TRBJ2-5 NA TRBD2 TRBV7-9 TGTGCCAGCATTCCGGGACTAGCGGGACTCCAAGGAACCCAGTACTTC CASIPGLAGLQGTQYF
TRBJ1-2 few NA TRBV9 TGTGCCAGCAGCGAGACAGCAACCTTCTATGGCTACACCTTC CASSETATFYGYTF
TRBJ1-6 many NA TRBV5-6 TGTGCCAGCAGCTTGGACAGCTCCTATAATTCACCCCTCCACTTT CASSLDSSYNSPLHF
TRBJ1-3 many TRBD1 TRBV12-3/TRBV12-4 TGTGCCACCGAGACAGGGGGAGGAAACACCATATATTTT CATETGGGNTIYF
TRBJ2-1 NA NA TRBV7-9 TGTGCCAGCAGCTTGAAGGGGGGGGCCTACAATGAGCAGTTCTTC CASSLKGGAYNEQFF
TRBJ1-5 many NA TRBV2 TGTGCCAGCAGTGGTAGCAATCAGCCCCAGCATTTT CASSGSNQPQHF
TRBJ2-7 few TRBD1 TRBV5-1 TGCGCCAGCAGCCGGACAGGGGAGGGGGAGCAGTACTTC CASSRTGEGEQYF
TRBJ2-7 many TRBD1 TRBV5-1 TGCGCCAGCAGCCCAACGGGACAGGAGTTATACGAGCAGTACTTC CASSPTGQELYEQYF
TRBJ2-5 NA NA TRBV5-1 TGCGCCAGCAACCAGGGGGGTGTAAAGACCCAGTACTTC CASNQGGVKTQYF